A selection of T cell receptor beta chains follows, all from one sample in a study of blood T cell repertoires in COVID-19. Sequencing was performed with immunoSEQ multiplex PCR; in TCRdb, only in-frame clones are kept and a portion is missing. The sample lists about 340,000 clones; about four fifths were seen once. The sequenced sample consisted of peripheral blood. The receptors were sampled from a man aged 30-40 years with active or convalescent COVID-19. The CDR3 runs from the conserved cysteine through the conserved F or W. A D gene is named only where the DNA matches it firmly. Not all rows give a size; the values are once, few, many and, for expanded clones, a class.

j_gene	v_gene	abundance	d_gene	CDR3aa	CDR3nt
TRBJ2-1	TRBV6-2/TRBV6-3	-	-	CASSYRRATNEQFF	TGTGCCAGCAGTTACCGGCGAGCGACCAATGAGCAGTTCTTC
TRBJ1-1	TRBV29-1	-	-	CSVALQGTEAFF	TGCAGCGTGGCTCTACAGGGCACTGAAGCTTTCTTT
TRBJ1-5	TRBV7-8	-	-	CASSLGARGAVQPQHF	TGTGCCAGCAGCTTGGGGGCCAGGGGTGCGGTTCAGCCCCAGCATTTT
TRBJ1-1	TRBV30	-	-	CAWSRGMNTEAFF	TGTGCCTGGAGCAGGGGAATGAACACTGAAGCTTTCTTT
TRBJ2-3	TRBV12-2	-	-	CASRSRTGTSGNTDTQYF	TGTGCAAGTCGCTCCCGAACAGGGACTAGCGGGAACACCGATACGCAGTATTTT
TRBJ1-3	TRBV19	-	TRBD1	CASSRSSGGTRNTIYF	TGTGCCAGTAGTCGTAGCTCAGGGGGAACCCGAAACACCATATATTTT
TRBJ2-7	TRBV28	-	-	CASNSPTAVGYEQYF	TGTGCCAGCAATTCACCCACAGCCGTCGGTTACGAGCAGTACTTC
TRBJ2-3	TRBV29-1	-	TRBD2	CSVSGRMVDTQYF	TGCAGCGTAAGCGGGAGGATGGTAGATACGCAGTATTTT
TRBJ2-7	TRBV5-6	-	TRBD1	CASSTAGGAGYEQYF	TGTGCCAGCAGCACCGCAGGGGGCGCGGGGTACGAGCAGTACTTC
TRBJ2-5	TRBV19	-	TRBD2	CASSSGLAGKLETQYF	TGTGCCAGTAGTTCCGGACTAGCGGGAAAATTGGAGACCCAGTACTTC
TRBJ1-2	TRBV19	once	TRBD1	CASNTGGSSYGYTF	TGTGCCAGTAACACAGGGGGCTCAAGCTATGGCTACACCTTC
TRBJ2-5	TRBV19	once	TRBD1	CASSVGTGVRETQYF	TGTGCCAGTAGTGTAGGGACAGGGGTCCGAGAGACCCAGTACTTC
TRBJ2-2	TRBV3-1/TRBV3-2	-	-	CASSLEAGYNTGELFF	TGTGCCAGCAGCCTTGAAGCGGGTTACAACACCGGGGAGCTGTTTTTT
TRBJ1-2	TRBV7-2	-	-	CASSRDPGGINYGYTF	TGTGCCAGCAGCCGCGATCCGGGGGGGATTAACTATGGCTACACCTTC
TRBJ2-2	TRBV19	-	TRBD1	CASRKQGAANTGELFF	TGTGCCAGTAGAAAACAGGGGGCTGCGAACACCGGGGAGCTGTTTTTT
TRBJ2-2	TRBV2	-	-	CASSEGQEFTGELFF	TGTGCCAGCAGTGAGGGACAAGAATTCACCGGGGAGCTGTTTTTT
TRBJ2-7	TRBV28	-	TRBD2	CACGTSTRYEQYF	TGTGCCTGTGGGACTAGCACAAGGTACGAGCAGTACTTC
TRBJ1-1	TRBV5-4	-	TRBD1	CASSLPGQLAFF	TGTGCCAGCAGCTTGCCGGGACAGTTGGCTTTCTTT
TRBJ2-7	TRBV12-3/TRBV12-4	-	-	CASSLRGDPKQYF	TGTGCCAGCAGTTTACGGGGAGACCCCAAGCAGTACTTC
TRBJ2-7	TRBV2	-	TRBD1	CASRTGVRYF	TGTGCCAGCAGGACAGGGGTTCGGTACTTC
TRBJ1-2	TRBV25-1	-	-	CASSPGLDYGYTF	TGTGCCAGCAGCCCGGGACTGGACTATGGCTACACCTTC
TRBJ2-7	TRBV27	-	TRBD2	CASTPGLAGKSSYEQYF	TGTGCCAGCACGCCGGGACTAGCGGGGAAAAGCTCCTACGAGCAGTACTTC
TRBJ1-1	TRBV5-1	-	-	CASSPARGGRNTEAFF	TGCGCCAGCAGCCCGGCCCGGGGAGGGCGAAACACTGAAGCTTTCTTT
TRBJ2-7	TRBV2	-	TRBD2	CASSAGLAGWGGSDEQYF	TGTGCCAGCAGCGCCGGACTAGCGGGATGGGGTGGTAGCGACGAGCAGTACTTC
TRBJ2-5	TRBV7-8	once	TRBD2	CASSLAGLTSGRTKTQYF	TGTGCCAGCAGCTTAGCGGGGCTGACTAGCGGGAGAACGAAGACCCAGTACTTC
TRBJ2-7	TRBV3-1/TRBV3-2	-	-	CASSQDNWGGGTYYEQYF	TGTGCCAGCAGCCAAGATAATTGGGGTGGCGGGACCTACTACGAGCAGTACTTC
TRBJ1-3	TRBV7-2	-	TRBD1	CASSPGGGRNTIYF	TGTGCCAGCAGCCCAGGGGGCGGCCGAAACACCATATATTTT
TRBJ1-1	TRBV27	-	-	CASSRQTLNTEAFF	TGTGCCAGCAGCAGACAGACCTTGAACACTGAAGCTTTCTTT
TRBJ2-3	TRBV7-9	-	TRBD2	CASSFKASGRAIADTQYF	TGTGCCAGCAGCTTCAAAGCTAGCGGGAGGGCCATTGCAGATACGCAGTATTTT
TRBJ2-5	TRBV11-2	-	TRBD1	CASRFRDRGFETQYF	TGTGCCAGCAGATTCCGGGACAGGGGCTTTGAGACCCAGTACTTC
TRBJ2-1	TRBV28	-	TRBD1	CASSLLTGDNEQFF	TGTGCCAGCAGTTTATTGACAGGGGACAATGAGCAGTTCTTC
TRBJ1-1	TRBV24-1	-	TRBD1	CATGQGGAEAFF	TGTGCCACCGGACAGGGTGGCGCTGAAGCTTTCTTT
TRBJ2-7	TRBV5-4	-	TRBD2	CASSLDLAVSTYEQYF	TGTGCCAGCAGCTTGGACCTAGCGGTTAGCACCTACGAGCAGTACTTC
TRBJ2-7	TRBV2	-	TRBD1	CASRWGTGETYEQYF	TGTGCCAGCAGGTGGGGGACAGGGGAAACCTACGAGCAGTACTTC
TRBJ2-2	TRBV30	once	-	CAWSRRVRNTGELFF	TGTGCCTGGAGTCGGCGGGTACGGAACACCGGGGAGCTGTTTTTT
TRBJ2-5	TRBV6-6	once	-	CASSFGPARETQYF	TGTGCCAGCAGTTTCGGCCCAGCCAGGGAGACCCAGTACTTC
TRBJ2-5	TRBV19	-	TRBD2	CASSMEARGAGETQYF	TGTGCCAGTAGTATGGAAGCGCGGGGGGCCGGTGAGACCCAGTACTTC
TRBJ2-1	TRBV7-2	-	TRBD1	CASSSLPLYRGSYNEQFF	TGTGCCAGCAGCTCCCTGCCCCTTTACAGGGGTTCTTACAATGAGCAGTTCTTC
TRBJ2-1	TRBV9	-	TRBD2	CASSLRASGGAVNEQFF	TGTGCCAGCAGCCTCAGGGCAAGCGGGGGGGCCGTAAATGAGCAGTTCTTC
TRBJ2-5	TRBV11-1	-	-	CAASLGGENQETQYF	TGTGCCGCCTCCCTTGGCGGGGAGAACCAAGAGACCCAGTACTTC
TRBJ1-2	TRBV18	-	-	CASSPRRGDYGYTF	TGTGCCAGCTCACCAAGAAGGGGCGATTATGGCTACACCTTC
TRBJ1-1	TRBV30	-	-	CACTVNTEAFF	TGTGCCTGCACGGTTAACACTGAAGCTTTCTTT
TRBJ2-3	TRBV5-4	few	TRBD2	CASSLSGRVSDTQYF	TGTGCCAGCAGCTTGAGCGGGAGAGTCTCAGATACGCAGTATTTT
TRBJ2-3	TRBV5-1	-	TRBD2	CASSFDRYSSGGVDTQYF	TGCGCCAGCAGCTTTGACCGATATTCAAGCGGGGGGGTAGATACGCAGTATTTT
TRBJ2-1	TRBV21-1	-	-	CASSKTSGAGGRYNEQFF	TGTGCCAGCAGCAAAACCTCCGGGGCGGGAGGTCGCTACAATGAGCAGTTCTTC